The T cell receptor (beta chain) under discussion was sequenced for a study of cytomegalovirus exposure and HLA in healthy donors. Looking at the study overall: Earlier results showed 120 million or so unique TCR beta sequences derived from roughly 200 million T cells. Study-level findings and limits: Researchers catalogued roughly 150 TCR beta chains as cytomegalovirus-associated.

Regarding this clone: Its antigen is still unknown.

The donors were healthy bone marrow donors. PCR involved 60 Vbeta and 13 Jbeta primers. Data came from immunoSEQ multiplex PCR; TCRdb stores just in-frame clones and leaves some out. The sample gives roughly 170,000 clones, 77% of which show up once; approximately 1.6% is in the top ten. This CDR3 spans 15 amino acids. Germline assignment: CDR1 MNHEY and CDR2 SVGAGI. J lost 0 bases, V lost 2 bases, and 4 bases had no gene match. This sequence originates from a woman under 40 in good health and CMV-seronegative. The chain carries TRBV6-5 and TRBJ2-7; 7 bases match TRBD1. Sequencing used PBMCs. CDR3 bases: TGTGCCAGCAGTTACGGACAGGACGCCTCCTACGAGCAGTACTTC. Translating gives CASSYGQDASYEQYF.